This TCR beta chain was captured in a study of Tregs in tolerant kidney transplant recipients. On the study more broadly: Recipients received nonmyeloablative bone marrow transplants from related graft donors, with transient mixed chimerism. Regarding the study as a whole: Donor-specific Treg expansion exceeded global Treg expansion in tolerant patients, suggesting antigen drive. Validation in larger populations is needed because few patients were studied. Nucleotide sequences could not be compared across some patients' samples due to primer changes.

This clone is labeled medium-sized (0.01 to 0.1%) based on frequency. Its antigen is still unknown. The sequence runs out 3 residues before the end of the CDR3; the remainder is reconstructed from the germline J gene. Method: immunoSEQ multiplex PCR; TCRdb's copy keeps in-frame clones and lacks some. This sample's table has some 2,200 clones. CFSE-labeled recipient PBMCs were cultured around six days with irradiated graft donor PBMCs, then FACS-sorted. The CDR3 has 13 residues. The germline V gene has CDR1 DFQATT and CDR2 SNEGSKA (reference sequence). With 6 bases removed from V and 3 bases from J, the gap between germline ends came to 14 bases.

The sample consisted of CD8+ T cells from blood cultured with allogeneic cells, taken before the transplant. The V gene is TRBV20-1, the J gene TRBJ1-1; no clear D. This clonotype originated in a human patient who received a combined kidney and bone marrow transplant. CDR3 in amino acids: CSAHGLSYTEAFF. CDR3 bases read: TGCAGTGCCCACGGACTCTCTTACACTGAA.